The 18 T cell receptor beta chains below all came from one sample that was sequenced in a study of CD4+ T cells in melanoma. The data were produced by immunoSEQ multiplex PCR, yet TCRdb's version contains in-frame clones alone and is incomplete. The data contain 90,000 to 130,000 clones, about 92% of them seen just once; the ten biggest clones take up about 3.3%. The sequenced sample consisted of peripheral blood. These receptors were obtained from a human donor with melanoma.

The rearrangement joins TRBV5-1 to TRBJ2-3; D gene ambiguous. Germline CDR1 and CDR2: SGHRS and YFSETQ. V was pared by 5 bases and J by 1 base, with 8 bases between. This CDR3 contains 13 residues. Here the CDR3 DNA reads TGCGCCAGCAGGGGGTCAGGCACAGATACGCAGTATTTT. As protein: CASRGSGTDTQYF.

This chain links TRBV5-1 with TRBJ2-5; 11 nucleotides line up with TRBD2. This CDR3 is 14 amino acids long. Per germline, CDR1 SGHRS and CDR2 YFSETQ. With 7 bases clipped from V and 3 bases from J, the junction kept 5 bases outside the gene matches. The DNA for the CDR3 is TGCGCCAGCGGAGTAGCGGGGGGGGAAGAGACCCAGTACTTC. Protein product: CASGVAGGEETQYF.

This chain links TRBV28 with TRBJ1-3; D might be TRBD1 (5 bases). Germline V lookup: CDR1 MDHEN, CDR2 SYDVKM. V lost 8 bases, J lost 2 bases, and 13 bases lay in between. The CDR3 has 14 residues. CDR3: CASGFARAGNTIYF. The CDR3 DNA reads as TGTGCCAGCGGATTCGCCAGGGCTGGAAACACCATATATTTT.

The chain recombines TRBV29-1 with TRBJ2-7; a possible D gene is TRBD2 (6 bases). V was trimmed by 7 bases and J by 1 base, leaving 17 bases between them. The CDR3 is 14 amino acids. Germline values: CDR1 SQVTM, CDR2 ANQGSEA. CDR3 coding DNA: TGCAGCGCAATAGGAGGGGTAGGGTCCTACGAGCAGTACTTC. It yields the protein CSAIGGVGSYEQYF.

CDR3 in DNA: TGTGCCATCAGTGGATGGACTAGCGGGGGGGCCCTGGGCGGGGAGCTGTTTTTT. Residues: CAISGWTSGGALGGELFF. This chain connects TRBV10-3 to TRBJ2-2; 15 bases line up with TRBD2. The J segment lost 7 bases and the V segment lost 4 bases, leaving 10 bases of the junction unmatched. The germline V gene has CDR1 ENHRY and CDR2 SYGVKD. The CDR3 loop spans 18 amino acids.

CDR3 region: CASSQEVSGGIGFQYF. The CDR3, as DNA: TGTGCCAGCAGCCAAGAGGTTAGCGGGGGGATCGGGTTCCAGTACTTC. The J gene is TRBJ2-5, the V gene TRBV4-2; 10 bases align to TRBD2. This CDR3 has 16 amino acids. The germline V gene encodes CDR1 LGHNA and CDR2 YNFKEQ. With V trimmed by 0 bases and J by 10 bases, 11 bases remained unmatched.

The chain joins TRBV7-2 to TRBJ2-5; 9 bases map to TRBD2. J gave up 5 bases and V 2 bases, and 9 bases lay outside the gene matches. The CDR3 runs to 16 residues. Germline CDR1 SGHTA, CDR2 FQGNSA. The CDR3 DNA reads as TGTGCCAGCAGCTTAACACCGGGACTAGCATACGAGACCCAGTACTTC. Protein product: CASSLTPGLAYETQYF.

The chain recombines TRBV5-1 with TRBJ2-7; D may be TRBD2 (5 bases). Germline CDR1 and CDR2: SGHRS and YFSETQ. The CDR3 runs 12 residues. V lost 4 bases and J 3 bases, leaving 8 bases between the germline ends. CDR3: CASSPGDYEQYF. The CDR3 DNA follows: TGCGCCAGCAGCCCCGGGGACTACGAGCAGTACTTC.

The chain's CDR3 is CASSVSDGNTGELFF. The CDR3 nucleotides are TGTGCCAGCAGCGTATCAGACGGAAACACCGGGGAGCTGTTTTTT. The chain couples TRBV9 to TRBJ2-2, with D uncertain. This CDR3 comprises 15 residues. The V and J ends lost 1 base and 2 bases respectively, with 9 bases between them. Germline assignment: CDR1 SGDLS and CDR2 YYNGEE.

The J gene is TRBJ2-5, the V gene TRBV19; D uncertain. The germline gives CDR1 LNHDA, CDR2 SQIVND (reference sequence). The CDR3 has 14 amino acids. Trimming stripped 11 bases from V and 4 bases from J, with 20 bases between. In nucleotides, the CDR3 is TGTGCCCCTAAAAAATCCGGACGTCGAGAGACCCAGTACTTC. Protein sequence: CAPKKSGRRETQYF. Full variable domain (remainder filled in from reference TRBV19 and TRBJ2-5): DGGITQSPKYLFRKEGQNVTLSCEQNLNHDAMYWYRQDPGQGLRLIYYSQIVNDFQKGDIAEGYSVSREKKESFPLTVTSAQKNPTAFYLCAPKKSGRRETQYFGPGTRLLVL.

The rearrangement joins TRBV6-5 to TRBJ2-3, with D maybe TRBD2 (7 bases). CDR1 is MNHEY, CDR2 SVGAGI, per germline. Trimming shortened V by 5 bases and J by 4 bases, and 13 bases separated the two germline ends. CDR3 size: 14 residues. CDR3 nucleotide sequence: TGTGCCAGCAGTCGACGCGGGGGCTCAGATACGCAGTATTTT. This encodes CASSRRGGSDTQYF.

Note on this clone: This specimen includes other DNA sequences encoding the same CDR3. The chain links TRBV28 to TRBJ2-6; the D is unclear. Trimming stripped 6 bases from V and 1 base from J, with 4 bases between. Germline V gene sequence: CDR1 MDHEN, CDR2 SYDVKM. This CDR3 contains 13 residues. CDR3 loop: CASRPSGANVLTF. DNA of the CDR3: TGTGCCAGCAGACCGTCTGGGGCCAACGTCCTGACTTTC. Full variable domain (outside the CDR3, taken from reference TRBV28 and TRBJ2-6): DVKVTQSSRYLVKRTGEKVFLECVQDMDHENMFWYRQDPGLGLRLIYFSYDVKMKEKGDIPEGYSVSREKKERFSLILESASTNQTSMYLCASRPSGANVLTFGAGSRLTVL.

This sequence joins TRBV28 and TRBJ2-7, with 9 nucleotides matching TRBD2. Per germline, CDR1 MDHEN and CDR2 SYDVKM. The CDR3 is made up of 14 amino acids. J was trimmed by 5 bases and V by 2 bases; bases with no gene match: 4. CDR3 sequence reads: CASSLAGGHDEQYF. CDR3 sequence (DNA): TGTGCCAGCAGTTTAGCGGGAGGGCACGACGAGCAGTACTTC.

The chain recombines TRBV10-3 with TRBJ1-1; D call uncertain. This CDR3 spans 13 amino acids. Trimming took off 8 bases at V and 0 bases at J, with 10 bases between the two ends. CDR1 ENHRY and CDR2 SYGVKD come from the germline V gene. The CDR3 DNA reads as TGTGCCATCGCCAAAGAACTGAACACTGAAGCTTTCTTT. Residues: CAIAKELNTEAFF.

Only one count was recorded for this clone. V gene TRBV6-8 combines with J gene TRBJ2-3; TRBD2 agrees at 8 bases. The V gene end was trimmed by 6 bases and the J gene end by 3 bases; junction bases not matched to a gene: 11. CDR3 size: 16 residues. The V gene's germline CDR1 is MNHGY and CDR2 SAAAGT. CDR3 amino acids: CASSPGVSGGTDTQYF. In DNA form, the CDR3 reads TGTGCCAGCAGCCCGGGGGTGAGCGGGGGAACAGATACGCAGTATTTT.

This CDR3 reads CASSLGEITGELFF. Here the CDR3 DNA reads TGTGCCAGCAGCTTAGGGGAAATCACCGGGGAGCTGTTTTTT. The chain carries TRBV11-3 and TRBJ2-2; D uncertain. V was clipped by 1 base and J by 4 bases, with 7 bases between them. The length of the CDR3 is 14 residues. CDR1 is SGHNT and CDR2 is YENEEA in the germline V gene.

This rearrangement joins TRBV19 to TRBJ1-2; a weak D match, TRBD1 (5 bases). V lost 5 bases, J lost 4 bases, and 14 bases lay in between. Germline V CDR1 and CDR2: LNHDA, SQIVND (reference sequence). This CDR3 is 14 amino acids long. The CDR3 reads CASSQDTGVYGYTF. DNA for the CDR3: TGTGCCAGTAGTCAGGATACAGGCGTCTATGGCTACACCTTC.

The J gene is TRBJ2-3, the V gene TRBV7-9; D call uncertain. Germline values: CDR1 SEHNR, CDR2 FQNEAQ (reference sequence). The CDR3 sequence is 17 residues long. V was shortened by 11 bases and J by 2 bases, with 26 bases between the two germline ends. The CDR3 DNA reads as TGTGCCTCGTTAAAGGGCAGTCGTCGTCAAATCACAGATACGCAGTATTTT. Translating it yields CASLKGSRRQITDTQYF.